This T cell receptor beta chain emerged from a study of blood T cell repertoires in COVID-19. Overall study: Material from acute and convalescent COVID-19 was sourced from the United States, Italy and Spain.

CDR1 and CDR2 (germline): SNHLY, FYNNEI. The V end was cut by 7 bases, the J end by 5 bases, with 14 bases between. The CDR3 is made up of 13 amino acids. Participants' own reports of clinical history determined their cohort assignment. This clone came up a few times. In the original workflow: Reference gene primer amplification in the assay estimated nucleated cell counts. The table came from immunoSEQ multiplex PCR; TCRdb's copy has only in-frame clones and leaves some out. V and J calls and clone size come straight from that table; D and trimming were deduced from the DNA. The sample records around 310,000 clones, around 92% being singletons.

The chain has TRBV2 and TRBJ1-1; D gene ambiguous. This clonotype was sampled from a woman aged 25 to 39 who had recovered from COVID-19. What was sequenced was PBMCs or T cells enriched from blood (not recorded which). The CDR3 DNA reads TGTGCCAGCATCCTAATGAGGGATACTGAAGCTTTCTTT. Its translation is CASILMRDTEAFF.